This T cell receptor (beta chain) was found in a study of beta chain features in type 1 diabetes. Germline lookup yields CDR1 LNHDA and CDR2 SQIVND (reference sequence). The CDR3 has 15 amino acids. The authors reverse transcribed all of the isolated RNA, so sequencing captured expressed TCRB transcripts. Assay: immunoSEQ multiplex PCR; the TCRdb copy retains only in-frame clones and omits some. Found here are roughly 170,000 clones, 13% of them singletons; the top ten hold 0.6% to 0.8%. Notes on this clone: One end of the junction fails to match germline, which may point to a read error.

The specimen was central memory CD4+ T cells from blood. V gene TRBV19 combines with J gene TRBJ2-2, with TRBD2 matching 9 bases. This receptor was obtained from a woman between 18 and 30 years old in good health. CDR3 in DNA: TGTGCCAGCAGTAGCGGGAGCGCCGTAACCGGGGAGCTGTTTTTT. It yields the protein CASSSGSAVTGELFF.